The 3 T cell receptor beta chains in this list originate from one sample, sequenced in a study of Ad26.COV2.S vaccination and SARS-CoV-2 variants. The treatment was: some 20 received Ad26.COV2.S at low or high dose, single or two shots; about 5 received placebo; per-sample allocation not given. The study sampled participants on day 63 after the first vaccine or placebo injection. The repertoire was sequenced with immunoSEQ multiplex PCR; TCRdb's copy has only in-frame clones and lacks some. The table has 350,000 to 400,000 clones, 80% to 90% seen once. The source was peripheral blood, collected in a trial of Ad26.COV2.S vaccine versus placebo. The source is a person aged 18 to 65 who received the Ad26.COV2.S COVID-19 vaccine or a placebo.

The chain has TRBV3-1 (or the pseudogene TRBV3-2) and TRBJ2-7, with 10 bases fitting TRBD2. Germline-derived CDR1 and CDR2 are LGHDT and YNNKEL (reference sequence). The CDR3 totals 14 residues. With 4 bases clipped from V and 6 bases from J, the junction kept 6 bases outside the gene matches. The CDR3: CASSPTSGVTEQYF. As DNA, the CDR3 is TGTGCCAGCAGCCCAACTAGCGGGGTGACCGAGCAGTACTTC.

This clone was seen once. The rearrangement links TRBV27 to TRBJ1-2, with 7 bases lining up with TRBD1. This CDR3 is 15 amino acids long. From germline, CDR1 is MNHEY and CDR2 SMNVEV (reference sequence). Trimming removed 5 bases from V and 1 base from J; junction bases left unmatched: 7. The chain's CDR3 is CASSTARQGNYGYTF. The CDR3 DNA reads TGTGCCAGCAGTACAGCCCGACAGGGTAACTATGGCTACACCTTC.

This sequence joins TRBV11-3 and TRBJ2-5; TRBD1 or TRBD2 may be the D gene (5 bases each). Germline assignment: CDR1 SGHNT and CDR2 YENEEA. The CDR3 loop spans 17 amino acids. Trimming removed 1 base from V and 3 bases from J, with 18 bases in between. This CDR3 reads CASSLVRMALGEETQYF. DNA for the CDR3: TGTGCCAGCAGCTTAGTGCGTATGGCACTGGGGGAAGAGACCCAGTACTTC.